These T cell receptor beta chains were read from a single sample in a study of cytomegalovirus exposure and HLA in healthy donors. Assay used: immunoSEQ multiplex PCR; TCRdb lists only in-frame clones, some missing. The sample shows fewer than 150,000 clones, about 85% of them seen only once. Specimen: PBMCs. Every receptor here comes from a man in his fifties in good health and CMV-seronegative. Each CDR3 is given with its conserved first and last residue. Fields, in order: J gene, clone size, V gene, D gene, CDR3 protein, CDR3 DNA. A D gene is named only where the DNA matches it firmly. Size is stated for part of the rows, as once, few or many counts, or as a class when the clone is expanded.

j_gene: TRBJ2-5
abundance: .
v_gene: TRBV19
d_gene: TRBD2
CDR3aa: CASRMASGTETQYF
CDR3nt: TGTGCCAGTAGGATGGCTAGCGGGACTGAGACCCAGTACTTC

j_gene: TRBJ2-1
abundance: .
v_gene: TRBV7-9
d_gene: .
CDR3aa: CASSLAGLGYEQFF
CDR3nt: TGTGCCAGCAGCTTAGCGGGACTGGGGTATGAGCAGTTCTTC

j_gene: TRBJ2-3
abundance: .
v_gene: TRBV30
d_gene: TRBD2
CDR3aa: CAWSGLAADTQYF
CDR3nt: TGTGCCTGGTCCGGACTAGCGGCCGATACGCAGTATTTT

j_gene: TRBJ1-1
abundance: .
v_gene: TRBV14
d_gene: TRBD1
CDR3aa: CASSQRTGMNTEAFF
CDR3nt: TGTGCCAGCAGCCAGAGGACAGGTATGAACACTGAAGCTTTCTTT

j_gene: TRBJ1-1
abundance: .
v_gene: TRBV9
d_gene: .
CDR3aa: CASSVNLGGHTEAFF
CDR3nt: TGTGCCAGCAGCGTGAACCTAGGCGGGCACACTGAAGCTTTCTTT

j_gene: TRBJ1-3
abundance: .
v_gene: TRBV9
d_gene: TRBD1
CDR3aa: CASSVGGQFSGNTIYF
CDR3nt: TGTGCCAGCAGCGTAGGGGGACAGTTCTCTGGAAACACCATATATTTT

j_gene: TRBJ1-6
abundance: .
v_gene: TRBV27
d_gene: .
CDR3aa: CASGGESYNSPLHF
CDR3nt: TGTGCCAGCGGGGGGGAATCCTATAATTCACCCCTCCACTTT

j_gene: TRBJ2-1
abundance: .
v_gene: TRBV28
d_gene: TRBD2
CDR3aa: CASSIHGVAGATYQFF
CDR3nt: TGTGCCAGCAGTATACACGGGGTAGCGGGGGCCACATATCAGTTCTTC

j_gene: TRBJ2-7
abundance: .
v_gene: TRBV6-6
d_gene: .
CDR3aa: CASSYNRFSYEQYF
CDR3nt: TGTGCCAGCAGTTACAACAGGTTCTCCTACGAGCAGTACTTC

j_gene: TRBJ2-6
abundance: .
v_gene: TRBV19
d_gene: TRBD1
CDR3aa: CASHRGRARGGANVLTF
CDR3nt: TGTGCCAGCCACAGGGGGCGTGCCCGTGGTGGGGCCAACGTCCTGACTTTC

j_gene: TRBJ2-1
abundance: .
v_gene: TRBV5-1
d_gene: TRBD2
CDR3aa: CASSLTSGSYNEQFF
CDR3nt: TGCGCCAGCAGCCTTACTAGCGGGAGCTACAATGAGCAGTTCTTC

j_gene: TRBJ2-7
abundance: .
v_gene: TRBV27
d_gene: .
CDR3aa: CASSSGEFYEQYF
CDR3nt: TGTGCCAGCAGTTCGGGGGAGTTTTACGAGCAGTACTTC

j_gene: TRBJ2-5
abundance: .
v_gene: TRBV7-2
d_gene: TRBD2
CDR3aa: CASSLALSSGVSETQYF
CDR3nt: TGTGCCAGCAGCTTAGCGCTCTCTAGCGGGGTTTCAGAGACCCAGTACTTC

j_gene: TRBJ2-7
abundance: .
v_gene: TRBV2
d_gene: .
CDR3aa: CASSRRPPGEQYF
CDR3nt: TGTGCCAGCTCTAGGAGGCCTCCCGGCGAGCAGTACTTC

j_gene: TRBJ1-5
abundance: .
v_gene: TRBV7-9
d_gene: .
CDR3aa: CASSLAGVGQPQHF
CDR3nt: TGTGCCAGCAGCTTGGCGGGGGTAGGTCAGCCCCAGCATTTT

j_gene: TRBJ2-7
abundance: .
v_gene: TRBV4-2
d_gene: TRBD2
CDR3aa: CASSQGTSGVYEQYF
CDR3nt: TGTGCCAGCAGCCAGGGGACTAGCGGGGTCTACGAGCAGTACTTC

j_gene: TRBJ2-7
abundance: once
v_gene: TRBV7-2
d_gene: .
CDR3aa: CASSSMPGANYEQYF
CDR3nt: TGTGCCAGCAGCTCAATGCCAGGGGCAAACTACGAGCAGTACTTC

j_gene: TRBJ2-7
abundance: once
v_gene: TRBV7-9
d_gene: TRBD2
CDR3aa: CASSSVAGLLSYEQYF
CDR3nt: TGTGCCAGCAGCTCAGTAGCGGGGCTGCTCTCCTACGAGCAGTACTTC

j_gene: TRBJ1-2
abundance: few
v_gene: TRBV28
d_gene: .
CDR3aa: CASTLAGLGLHGYTF
CDR3nt: TGTGCCAGCACCTTGGCAGGGTTGGGGTTGCATGGCTACACCTTC

j_gene: TRBJ1-1
abundance: .
v_gene: TRBV12-1
d_gene: .
CDR3aa: CASSPVRDTLNTEAFF
CDR3nt: TGTGCCAGCAGCCCAGTCCGGGACACCCTGAACACTGAAGCTTTCTTT

j_gene: TRBJ2-7
abundance: .
v_gene: TRBV6-1
d_gene: .
CDR3aa: CASGYTSYEQYF
CDR3nt: TGTGCCAGTGGTTACACCTCCTACGAGCAGTACTTC

j_gene: TRBJ1-1
abundance: .
v_gene: TRBV6-4
d_gene: .
CDR3aa: CASSSTTGPGTEAFF
CDR3nt: TGTGCCAGCAGTTCCACTACAGGGCCGGGCACTGAAGCTTTCTTT

j_gene: TRBJ1-1
abundance: .
v_gene: TRBV7-2
d_gene: .
CDR3aa: CASSLSGHGRSGITEAFF
CDR3nt: TGTGCCAGCAGCTTGTCAGGACACGGGAGGTCTGGGATCACTGAAGCTTTCTTT

j_gene: TRBJ1-1
abundance: .
v_gene: TRBV19
d_gene: TRBD1
CDR3aa: CASSIGVGTGNTEAFF
CDR3nt: TGTGCCAGTAGTATAGGGGTAGGGACAGGGAACACTGAAGCTTTCTTT

j_gene: TRBJ1-5
abundance: few
v_gene: TRBV2
d_gene: .
CDR3aa: CASSELAFNQPQHF
CDR3nt: TGTGCCAGCAGTGAATTGGCATTTAATCAGCCCCAGCATTTT

j_gene: TRBJ2-5
abundance: few
v_gene: TRBV5-4
d_gene: TRBD2
CDR3aa: CASSSGLAAQKTQYF
CDR3nt: TGTGCCAGCAGCTCAGGACTAGCGGCTCAAAAGACCCAGTACTTC

j_gene: TRBJ1-1
abundance: few
v_gene: TRBV12-5
d_gene: .
CDR3aa: CASGLVKNTEAFF
CDR3nt: TGTGCTAGTGGTTTGGTCAAGAACACTGAAGCTTTCTTT

j_gene: TRBJ1-3
abundance: .
v_gene: TRBV11-2
d_gene: .
CDR3aa: CASSFPGRTGNTIYF
CDR3nt: TGTGCCAGCAGCTTCCCAGGTAGAACTGGAAACACCATATATTTT

j_gene: TRBJ2-5
abundance: .
v_gene: TRBV6-5
d_gene: .
CDR3aa: CASSYSQGRVAETQYF
CDR3nt: TGTGCCAGCAGTTACTCCCAGGGGAGAGTAGCAGAGACCCAGTACTTC

j_gene: TRBJ2-2
abundance: .
v_gene: TRBV13
d_gene: TRBD2
CDR3aa: CASSLVPLAGGHTGELFF
CDR3nt: TGTGCCAGCAGCTTAGTGCCACTAGCGGGAGGACACACCGGGGAGCTGTTTTTT

j_gene: TRBJ2-7
abundance: .
v_gene: TRBV7-9
d_gene: TRBD1
CDR3aa: CASSLTGGDLYEQYF
CDR3nt: TGTGCCAGCAGCCTGACAGGGGGCGATCTCTACGAGCAGTACTTC

j_gene: TRBJ1-5
abundance: once
v_gene: TRBV11-2
d_gene: .
CDR3aa: CASSLSGGSNQPQHF
CDR3nt: TGTGCCAGCAGCTTAAGCGGGGGTAGCAATCAGCCCCAGCATTTT

j_gene: TRBJ1-1
abundance: .
v_gene: TRBV29-1
d_gene: TRBD1
CDR3aa: CSVENRGLGGVGTEAFF
CDR3nt: TGCAGCGTTGAGAACAGGGGGCTAGGAGGAGTGGGCACTGAAGCTTTCTTT

j_gene: TRBJ1-2
abundance: .
v_gene: TRBV6-5
d_gene: TRBD1
CDR3aa: CASRTVSGGFGYTF
CDR3nt: TGTGCCAGCAGAACCGTTTCAGGGGGCTTTGGCTACACCTTC

j_gene: TRBJ1-4
abundance: .
v_gene: TRBV18
d_gene: .
CDR3aa: CASSRSDSEKLFF
CDR3nt: TGTGCCAGCTCACGTTCGGACAGCGAAAAACTGTTTTTT

j_gene: TRBJ1-5
abundance: few
v_gene: TRBV2
d_gene: .
CDR3aa: CASSGVLQPQHF
CDR3nt: TGTGCCAGCAGTGGAGTTCTTCAGCCCCAGCATTTT

j_gene: TRBJ2-3
abundance: .
v_gene: TRBV9
d_gene: .
CDR3aa: CASSPTELTQYF
CDR3nt: TGTGCCAGCAGTCCAACCGAGCTGACGCAGTATTTT

j_gene: TRBJ2-5
abundance: once
v_gene: TRBV29-1
d_gene: TRBD2
CDR3aa: CSVGPSGGQETQYF
CDR3nt: TGCAGCGTAGGACCTTCGGGGGGGCAAGAGACCCAGTACTTC

j_gene: TRBJ1-2
abundance: .
v_gene: TRBV6-5
d_gene: .
CDR3aa: CASSSPSGNYGYTF
CDR3nt: TGTGCCAGCAGTTCACCCTCGGGGAACTATGGCTACACCTTC

j_gene: TRBJ1-1
abundance: .
v_gene: TRBV20-1
d_gene: .
CDR3aa: CSARRNTEAFF
CDR3nt: TGCAGTGCTAGACGGAACACTGAAGCTTTCTTT

j_gene: TRBJ1-1
abundance: .
v_gene: TRBV27
d_gene: .
CDR3aa: CASSLWAENTEAFF
CDR3nt: TGTGCCAGCAGTTTATGGGCAGAGAACACTGAAGCTTTCTTT

j_gene: TRBJ2-1
abundance: .
v_gene: TRBV7-9
d_gene: TRBD2
CDR3aa: CSSSRPRSGGIDEQFF
CDR3nt: TGTTCCAGCAGCCGCCCGAGGAGCGGGGGAATTGATGAGCAGTTCTTC